The rows below give T cell receptor beta chains drawn from one sample of a study of control samples from healthy donors and cancer patients. Repertoires were generated with immunoSEQ multiplex PCR, while TCRdb's copy carries only in-frame clones and drops some. The sample records 80,000 to 100,000 clones, just under 95% being singletons. Sequencing used blood. These receptors all come from a human donor in good health. The donor label of this sample is uncertain. Both conserved end residues are part of each CDR3. A D gene is named only where the DNA matches it firmly. Not all rows give a size; the values are once, few, many and, for expanded clones, a class.

size	D	J	V	CDR3	DNA
.	.	TRBJ1-6	TRBV3-1/TRBV3-2	CASSQEAGRFNSPLHF	TGTGCCAGCAGCCAAGAGGCAGGGCGGTTTAATTCACCCCTCCACTTT
once	TRBD1	TRBJ2-5	TRBV7-3	CASSLDRDSQETQYF	TGTGCCAGCAGCTTAGATCGGGACAGTCAAGAGACCCAGTACTTC
.	TRBD1	TRBJ1-2	TRBV28	CASSLLGTDGYTF	TGTGCCAGCAGTTTATTGGGGACAGATGGCTACACCTTC
.	.	TRBJ1-4	TRBV28	CASSLRQVNEKLFF	TGTGCCAGCAGTTTAAGACAGGTTAATGAAAAACTGTTTTTT
.	TRBD1	TRBJ1-4	TRBV6-5	CVSSQTGGEGEKLFF	TGTGTCAGCAGCCAGACAGGGGGAGAGGGTGAAAAACTGTTTTTT
.	.	TRBJ2-1	TRBV7-9	CASSPHGGHNEQFF	TGTGCCAGCAGCCCCCACGGCGGTCACAATGAGCAGTTCTTC
.	.	TRBJ2-7	TRBV5-5	CASSFHTDSYEQYF	TGTGCCAGCAGCTTCCATACGGATTCCTACGAGCAGTACTTC
.	.	TRBJ1-4	TRBV7-7	CASSLAGSEKLFF	TGTGCTAGCAGCTTAGCGGGTTCGGAAAAACTGTTTTTT
.	.	TRBJ1-1	TRBV9	CASSVVVGGITEAFF	TGTGCCAGCAGCGTAGTCGTGGGTGGAATCACTGAAGCTTTCTTT
.	TRBD1	TRBJ1-1	TRBV4-3	CASSLDRASTEAFF	TGCGCCAGCAGCCTAGACAGGGCGAGCACTGAAGCTTTCTTT
.	.	TRBJ1-1	TRBV2	CASMFAANTEAFF	TGTGCCAGCATGTTCGCAGCAAACACTGAAGCTTTCTTT
.	.	TRBJ1-2	TRBV5-1	CASSLGLSGREYGYTF	TGCGCCAGCAGCTTGGGATTATCGGGCAGAGAGTATGGCTACACCTTC
.	TRBD1	TRBJ1-3	TRBV28	CASSVTGGASGNTIYF	TGTGCCAGCAGCGTGACAGGGGGCGCTTCCGGAAACACCATATATTTT
once	TRBD1	TRBJ1-6	TRBV2	CASTPRTGADSPLHF	TGTGCCAGCACTCCTCGGACAGGGGCTGATTCACCCCTCCACTTT
.	TRBD2	TRBJ2-3	TRBV28	CASSLPTSGETDTQYF	TGTGCCAGCAGTTTACCGACTAGCGGGGAAACAGATACGCAGTATTTT
.	.	TRBJ2-1	TRBV6-4	CASSLESYNEQFF	TGTGCCAGCAGCCTAGAATCCTACAATGAGCAGTTCTTC
.	.	TRBJ1-6	TRBV10-2	CASSESGLTPLHF	TGCGCCAGCAGTGAGTCGGGGCTGACACCCCTCCACTTT
.	TRBD1	TRBJ1-2	TRBV5-6	CASSLTGGVEYGYTF	TGTGCCAGCAGTTTGACAGGGGGCGTGGAGTATGGCTACACCTTC
once	.	TRBJ1-2	TRBV13	CASSSYFRGGVVGYTF	TGTGCCAGCAGCTCTTATTTCAGGGGAGGAGTGGTTGGCTACACCTTC
.	.	TRBJ2-2	TRBV11-2	CASSSFLMTGSNTGELFF	TGTGCCAGCAGCTCTTTCCTCATGACAGGATCGAACACCGGGGAGCTGTTTTTT